Shown below are 29 T cell receptor beta chains from a single sample sequenced in a study of cytomegalovirus exposure and HLA in healthy donors. With 60 Vbeta and 13 Jbeta primers, the PCR was carried out. Measured with immunoSEQ multiplex PCR; TCRdb has only the in-frame clones, and not every one. Of about 160,000 clones listed, around four fifths are singletons. Sequencing used PBMCs. These receptor sequences come from a man aged 50 to 59 in good health and CMV-seropositive.

There are a few counts of this clone. The V and J genes are TRBV4-2 and TRBJ2-6, with 11 bases aligning to TRBD1. The trim removed 3 bases at V and 2 bases at J, leaving 3 bases unmatched. The CDR3 is made up of 17 amino acids. CDR1 is LGHNA and CDR2 is YNFKEQ in the germline V gene. Here the CDR3 reads CASSQKGQGAGANVLTF. CDR3 sequence (DNA): TGTGCCAGCAGCCAGAAGGGACAGGGGGCTGGGGCCAACGTCCTGACTTTC.

V usage is TRBV11-2 and J usage is TRBJ1-6; 7 bases are shared with TRBD1. V was pared by 4 bases and J by 6 bases, with 6 bases of the junction left unmatched. The CDR3 totals 15 residues. Germline loops: CDR1 SGHAT, CDR2 FQNNGV. The CDR3 loop is CASSSTGVGNSPLHF. DNA for the CDR3: TGTGCCAGCAGCTCTACAGGGGTCGGTAATTCACCCCTCCACTTT.

The chain uses TRBV19 and TRBJ2-3; TRBD1 agrees at 8 bases. From germline, CDR1 is LNHDA and CDR2 SQIVND (reference sequence). V lost 2 bases and J lost 7; bases outside the gene matches: 5. The CDR3 is 14 amino acids. CDR3 residues: CASSIQGAGNTQYF. The CDR3 DNA is TGTGCCAGTAGTATACAGGGGGCGGGGAATACGCAGTATTTT.

The chain uses TRBV7-9 and TRBJ2-7; 8 nucleotides match TRBD1. This CDR3 is built from 17 residues. Germline trimming cut 1 base from V and 3 bases from J; bases unmatched to any gene: 11. CDR1 SEHNR and CDR2 FQNEAQ come from the germline V gene (reference sequence). The CDR3 sequence: CASSLGLGGTGFYEQYF. Here the CDR3 DNA reads TGTGCCAGCAGCTTAGGTTTAGGGGGGACAGGCTTCTACGAGCAGTACTTC.

The gene calls are TRBV7-9 and TRBJ1-2, with D possibly TRBD1 on 6 matching bases. CDR3 size: 15 residues. CDR1 is SEHNR, CDR2 FQNEAQ, per germline (reference sequence). V was shortened by 4 bases and J by 4 bases, with 16 bases between the two germline ends. Written as DNA, the CDR3 is TGTGCCAGCAGCTCCGAGGGGGATAGGCCCTATGGCTACACCTTC. It encodes CASSSEGDRPYGYTF.

Details on this clone: Within the sample, other DNA sequences also encode this same CDR3. CDR3 sequence reads: CASSEFYRGGTDTQYF. CDR3 sequence (DNA): TGCGCCAGCAGCGAATTTTACAGGGGTGGAACAGATACGCAGTATTTT. The chain has TRBV5-1 and TRBJ2-3; 7 nucleotides match TRBD1. The V gene end was trimmed by 4 bases and the J gene end by 3 bases; junction bases not matched to a gene: 11. The CDR3 totals 16 residues. Germline V lookup: CDR1 SGHRS, CDR2 YFSETQ.

The chain recombines TRBV5-1 with TRBJ2-1, with D maybe TRBD2 (5 bases). Germline lookup yields CDR1 SGHRS and CDR2 YFSETQ. The CDR3 sequence is 11 residues long. V lost 2 bases and J 12 bases, leaving 9 bases between the germline ends. CDR3: CASSFGGGQFF. CDR3 in DNA: TGCGCCAGCAGCTTCGGAGGTGGGCAGTTCTTC.

Here the CDR3 DNA reads TGTGCCAGCAGCAAAGGGACTAGCGGTTACGAGCAGTACTTC. Translated, it gives CASSKGTSGYEQYF. The chain couples TRBV5-4 to TRBJ2-7; 11 bases fit TRBD2. The V segment lost 4 bases and the J segment 4 bases; nucleotides outside the gene matches: 4. Germline CDR1 reads SGHNT; CDR2 reads YYREEE (reference sequence). The length of the CDR3 is 14 residues. Drawing the rest from reference TRBV5-4 and TRBJ2-7, the complete variable domain is ETGVTQSPTHLIKTRGQQVTLRCSSQSGHNTVSWYQQALGQGPQFIFQYYREEENGRGNFPPRFSGLQFPNYSSELNVNALELDDSALYLCASSKGTSGYEQYFGPGTRLTVT.

DNA for the CDR3: TGTGCCAGCAGTTACTCCGGGACAGCTAACTATGGCTACACCTTC. Translating it yields CASSYSGTANYGYTF. The chain employs TRBV6-5 and TRBJ1-2, with 7 bases that match TRBD1. Trimming removed 0 bases from V and 0 bases from J; junction bases left unmatched: 1. CDR3 length: 15 residues. Germline V lookup: CDR1 MNHEY, CDR2 SVGAGI.

V usage is TRBV7-3 and J usage is TRBJ2-3, with 9 nucleotides matching TRBD2. Germline V CDR1 and CDR2: SGHTA, FQGTGA. This CDR3 contains 16 residues. J gave up 4 bases and V 2 bases, and 7 bases lay outside the gene matches. The CDR3 is CASSLVSSGGSDTQYF. In DNA form, the CDR3 reads TGTGCCAGCAGCTTAGTTTCGAGCGGGGGGTCAGATACGCAGTATTTT.

The DNA of the CDR3 is TGTGCCAGCAGTTTAACAGGGTATAATTCACCCCTCCACTTT. Protein: CASSLTGYNSPLHF. The chain joins TRBV28 to TRBJ1-6; possible D gene TRBD1, 6 bases. Deletions cut 2 bases from V and 4 bases from J, with 6 bases between. The length of the CDR3 is 14 residues. Germline CDR1 is MDHEN and CDR2 is SYDVKM.

This chain uses TRBV19 with TRBJ1-1; TRBD1 is a possible D gene (6 bases). Germline CDR1 reads LNHDA; CDR2 reads SQIVND (reference sequence). V lost 6 bases, J lost 0 bases, and 11 bases lay in between. This CDR3 has 14 amino acids. This CDR3 is CASRVQGMNTEAFF. The CDR3 nucleotides are TGTGCCAGTAGAGTACAGGGAATGAACACTGAAGCTTTCTTT.

This clone was detected once. This chain joins TRBV5-1 and TRBJ2-1; 13 nucleotides agree with TRBD2. Germline V lookup: CDR1 SGHRS, CDR2 YFSETQ. Trimming removed 0 bases from V and 4 bases from J; junction bases left unmatched: 4. This CDR3 is 17 amino acids long. The CDR3 DNA follows: TGCGCCAGCAGCTTGGGAACTAGCGGGAGGGGATACAATGAGCAGTTCTTC. Translating it yields CASSLGTSGRGYNEQFF.

The chain recombines TRBV2 with TRBJ2-1, with 14 positions matching TRBD2. The V and J ends lost 5 bases and 12 bases, in that order; junction bases with no gene match: 9. The CDR3 totals 15 residues. Germline V gene sequence: CDR1 SNHLY, CDR2 FYNNEI. The CDR3 protein is CASSPGTSGGGAQFF. CDR3 DNA: TGTGCCAGCAGTCCCGGGACTAGCGGGGGTGGGGCGCAGTTCTTC.

This CDR3 is CASSLGQTSTDTQYF. The CDR3 nucleotides read TGCGCCAGCAGCTTGGGACAGACTAGCACAGATACGCAGTATTTT. The J gene is TRBJ2-3, the V gene TRBV5-1; D may be TRBD1 (5 bases). CDR1 and CDR2 from the germline V gene are SGHRS and YFSETQ. The CDR3 loop spans 15 amino acids. The germline V and J ends were trimmed by 0 bases and 0 bases, with 8 bases remaining between them.

The gene calls are TRBV6-1 and TRBJ1-6, with TRBD1 matching over 7 bases. This CDR3 contains 13 residues. The germline CDR1 and CDR2 sequences are MNHNS and SASEGT. V lost 3 bases and J lost 10; bases outside the gene matches: 3. The CDR3 here is CASSEGTESPLHF. In DNA form, the CDR3 reads TGTGCCAGCAGTGAGGGGACAGAGTCACCCCTCCACTTT.

The chain couples TRBV6-1 to TRBJ1-3; a weak D match, TRBD1 (5 bases). The CDR3 covers 15 residues. Trimming removed 3 bases at V and 0 bases at J, with 9 bases between. In germline, CDR1 is MNHNS, CDR2 SASEGT. The CDR3 loop is CASSDDSYSGNTIYF. In nucleotides, the CDR3 is TGTGCCAGCAGTGACGACAGCTACTCTGGAAACACCATATATTTT.

This CDR3 reads CASSLAGGNEKLFF. CDR3 DNA sequence: TGTGCCAGCAGCTTAGCAGGGGGAAATGAAAAACTGTTTTTT. The V and J genes are TRBV7-9 and TRBJ1-4; D possibly corresponds to TRBD1 (6 bases). The CDR3 has 14 amino acids. Germline CDR1 SEHNR, CDR2 FQNEAQ (reference sequence). V shed 0 bases and J shed 5 bases, with 7 bases lying between them.

The rearrangement links TRBV2 to TRBJ2-7; weak D call: TRBD2 (6 bases). Germline V gives CDR1 SNHLY, CDR2 FYNNEI. V lost 4 bases, J lost 2 bases, and 9 bases lay in between. CDR3 length: 13 residues. The CDR3 reads CASSGLVAYEQYF. CDR3 sequence (DNA): TGTGCCAGCAGTGGACTAGTCGCCTACGAGCAGTACTTC.

The chain employs TRBV9 and TRBJ2-1; possible D gene TRBD2, 6 bases. Trimming took off 7 bases at V and 2 bases at J, with 10 bases between the two ends. Germline lookup yields CDR1 SGDLS and CDR2 YYNGEE. The CDR3 spans 13 residues. This CDR3 reads CASGGTAYNEQFF. The CDR3, as DNA: TGTGCCAGCGGCGGGACTGCCTACAATGAGCAGTTCTTC.

The rearrangement links TRBV4-1 to TRBJ2-5; maybe TRBD2 (6 bases). This CDR3 has 15 residues. V shed 0 bases and J shed 5 bases, with 13 bases lying between them. The germline V gene has CDR1 MGHRA and CDR2 YSYEKL. The CDR3 DNA reads as TGCGCCAGCAGCCAAGATTTGGGAGGCCGCGAGACCCAGTACTTC. It codes for CASSQDLGGRETQYF.

This sequence joins TRBV25-1 and TRBJ2-7, with TRBD1 matching over 9 bases. J gave up 0 bases and V 4 bases, and 7 bases lay outside the gene matches. This CDR3 has 16 residues. Germline V gene sequence: CDR1 MGHDK, CDR2 SYGVNS. Written as DNA, the CDR3 is TGTGCCAGCAGTGCTCCGCCGGGACAGGGCTCCTACGAGCAGTACTTC. This encodes CASSAPPGQGSYEQYF.

The chain is built from TRBV7-3 and TRBJ1-6; TRBD1 matches 7 bases. Germline loops: CDR1 SGHTA, CDR2 FQGTGA. Trimming took 6 bases from V and 6 from J; bases not matched to a gene: 5. The CDR3 runs 14 residues. This chain's CDR3 is CASSPGQPNSPLHF. The CDR3 DNA is TGTGCCAGCAGTCCGGGACAGCCTAATTCACCCCTCCACTTT.

V usage is TRBV5-1 and J usage is TRBJ2-2; 7 nucleotides agree with TRBD1. The CDR3 totals 12 residues. CDR1 is SGHRS and CDR2 is YFSETQ in the germline V gene. With 5 bases clipped from V and 7 bases from J, the junction kept 2 bases outside the gene matches. The CDR3 protein is CASRSGGGELFF. The CDR3 DNA reads as TGCGCCAGCAGATCAGGGGGCGGGGAGCTGTTTTTT.

The chain carries TRBV7-9 and TRBJ2-1; 7 bases agree with TRBD1. Germline V gene sequence: CDR1 SEHNR, CDR2 FQNEAQ (reference sequence). V gave up 11 bases and J gave up 6 bases; unmatched junction bases: 10. The CDR3 runs to 13 residues. The CDR3 loop reads CAGLGQDRNEQFF. The CDR3 DNA reads as TGTGCCGGCCTCGGACAGGACCGCAATGAGCAGTTCTTC.

The J gene is TRBJ1-1, the V gene TRBV19, with D possibly matching TRBD1 (6 bases). Germline-derived CDR1 and CDR2 are LNHDA and SQIVND (reference sequence). CDR3 size: 14 residues. V was trimmed by 2 bases and J by 2 bases, leaving 9 bases between them. Here the CDR3 reads CASSISGTNTEAFF. CDR3 sequence (DNA): TGTGCCAGTAGTATATCCGGGACAAACACTGAAGCTTTCTTT.

This sequence joins TRBV6-5 and TRBJ2-3; D might be TRBD1 (6 bases). V lost 6 bases, J lost 0 bases, and 13 bases lay in between. Germline V gene sequence: CDR1 MNHEY, CDR2 SVGAGI. CDR3 size: 15 residues. CDR3 region: CASRPAGESTDTQYF. CDR3 in DNA: TGTGCCAGCAGACCAGCAGGGGAGAGCACAGATACGCAGTATTTT.

The genes are TRBV6-1 and TRBJ1-1, with TRBD1 matching 9 bases. With V trimmed by 0 bases and J by 0 bases, 11 bases remained unmatched. Germline values: CDR1 MNHNS, CDR2 SASEGT. This CDR3 is built from 19 residues. The chain's CDR3 is CASSEAFPRGQGMNTEAFF. DNA for the CDR3: TGTGCCAGCAGTGAAGCATTCCCTCGGGGACAGGGCATGAACACTGAAGCTTTCTTT.

The rearrangement links TRBV21-1 to TRBJ1-6; TRBD1 is the table's D call and was not checked against the DNA. TRBV21-1 is shown as a pseudogene. CDR3 length: 21 amino acids. The CDR3 DNA follows: TGTGCCAGCAGCAAAGGGAGGGGTAGGACAGGGGCCCGCTCCTATAATTCACCCCTCCACTTT. Amino acids: CASSKGRGRTGARSYNSPLHF.